The present TCR beta chain was sequenced within a study of regulatory T cells in long-lasting Graves disease. Broader study findings: It is possible that accuracy was reduced by the small size of the sample.

V was pared by 3 bases and J by 0 bases, with 17 bases between. The CDR3 has 17 residues. The time point denotes: newly diagnosed GD, antithyroid drugs for less than 3 months. From PBMCs, RNA was extracted and then used to make the TCR library. HTBI primers from iRepertoire and Arm-PCR of CDR3 regions yielded the TCR beta libraries. One entry per CDR3 protein results from TCRdb running MiXCR on the multiplex PCR reads. Of 500,000 or so distinct CDR3 sequences listed, about 16% were seen once; the top ten hold 20% to 25%. This clonotype occurred many times. Its antigen is not identified. Separately, the same data were catalogued under a study of T cells in Graves' hyperthyroidism and ophthalmopathy.

Sequencing used peripheral blood mononuclear cells (PBMCs), obtained at new diagnosis, from a patient treated with antithyroid drugs. This clonotype originated in a woman aged 35-65 years with Graves disease. The chain employs TRBV12-3 or TRBV12-4 and TRBJ1-1; D remains ambiguous. This chain's CDR3 is CASSFIPGVRLNTEAFF. CDR3 nucleotides: TGTGCCAGCAGTTTTATACCTGGGGTCCGCTTGAACACTGAAGCTTTCTTT.